This T cell receptor beta chain comes out of a study of graft-versus-host responses after intestinal transplantation. At the level of the study: Tacrolimus plus steroids were given to all recipients for two to three years, preceded by anti-thymocyte globulin induction.

The CDR3 consists of 15 residues. V dropped 1 base and J dropped 8 bases, with 15 bases sitting between them. Germline assignment: CDR1 SNHLY and CDR2 FYNNEI. Some clones are missing from TCRdb's copy, which holds only in-frame ones; the method was immunoSEQ multiplex PCR. The sample yields about 97,000 clones, 75% to 95% seen once. Study observations and caveats: Association was observed between peak circulating GvH clone levels and early post-transplant HvG declines.

Note on this clone: Its specificity is not known.

The TCR was taken from a human patient who received an intestinal transplant, so some T cells may come from the graft donor. The chain is built from TRBV2 and TRBJ2-4; D ambiguous. This sample comprised PBMCs, obtained about 460 days after intestinal transplant. CDR3 residues: CASSEEATVRDIQYF. The CDR3 DNA sequence: TGTGCCAGCAGTGAAGAGGCAACCGTCAGAGACATTCAGTACTTC.